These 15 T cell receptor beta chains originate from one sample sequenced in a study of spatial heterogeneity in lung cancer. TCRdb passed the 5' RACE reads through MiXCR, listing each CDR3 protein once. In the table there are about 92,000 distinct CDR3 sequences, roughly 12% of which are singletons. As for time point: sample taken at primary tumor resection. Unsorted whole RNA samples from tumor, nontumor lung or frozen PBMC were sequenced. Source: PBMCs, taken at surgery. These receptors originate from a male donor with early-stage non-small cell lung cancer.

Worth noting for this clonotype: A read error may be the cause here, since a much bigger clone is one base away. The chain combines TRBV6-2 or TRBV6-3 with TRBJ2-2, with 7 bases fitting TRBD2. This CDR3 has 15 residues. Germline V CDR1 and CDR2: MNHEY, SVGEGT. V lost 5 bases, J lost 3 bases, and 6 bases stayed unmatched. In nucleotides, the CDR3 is TGTGCCAGCAGTCCCAGGGACTATCACACCGGGGAGCTGTTTTTT. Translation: CASSPRDYHTGELFF.

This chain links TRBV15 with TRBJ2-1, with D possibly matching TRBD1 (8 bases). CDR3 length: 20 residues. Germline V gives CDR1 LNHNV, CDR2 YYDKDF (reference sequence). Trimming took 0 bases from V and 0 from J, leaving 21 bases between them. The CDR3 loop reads CATSRDGAWTGRASYNEQFF. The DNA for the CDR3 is TGTGCCACCAGCAGAGATGGGGCTTGGACAGGGAGGGCCTCCTACAATGAGCAGTTCTTC.

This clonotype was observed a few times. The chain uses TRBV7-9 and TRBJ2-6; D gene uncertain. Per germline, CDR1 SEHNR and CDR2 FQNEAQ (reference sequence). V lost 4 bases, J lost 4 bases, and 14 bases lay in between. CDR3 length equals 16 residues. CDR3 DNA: TGTGCCAGCAGCTATCATAGAAGGTCCGGGGCCAACGTCCTGACTTTC. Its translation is CASSYHRRSGANVLTF.

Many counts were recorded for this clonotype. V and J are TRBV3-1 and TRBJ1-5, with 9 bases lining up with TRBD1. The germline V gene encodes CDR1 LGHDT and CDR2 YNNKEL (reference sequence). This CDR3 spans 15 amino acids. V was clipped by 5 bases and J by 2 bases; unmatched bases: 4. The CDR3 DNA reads TGTGCCAGCAGCTTACAGGGGGCAGGCAATCAGCCCCAGCATTTT. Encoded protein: CASSLQGAGNQPQHF.

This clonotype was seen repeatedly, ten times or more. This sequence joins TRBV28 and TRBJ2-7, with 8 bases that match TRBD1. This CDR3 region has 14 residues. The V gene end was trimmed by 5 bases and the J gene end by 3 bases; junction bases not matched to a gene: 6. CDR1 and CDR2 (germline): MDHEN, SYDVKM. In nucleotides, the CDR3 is TGTGCCAGCAGTCATAGACAGGGGCTCTACGAGCAGTACTTC. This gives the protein CASSHRQGLYEQYF.

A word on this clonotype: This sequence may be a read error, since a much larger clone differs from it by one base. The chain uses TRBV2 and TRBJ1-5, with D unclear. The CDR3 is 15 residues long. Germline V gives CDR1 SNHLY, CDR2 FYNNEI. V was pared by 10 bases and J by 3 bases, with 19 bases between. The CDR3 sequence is CANGGKDGANQPQHF. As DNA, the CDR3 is TGTGCCAACGGAGGGAAGGACGGAGCCAATCAGCCCCAGCATTTT.

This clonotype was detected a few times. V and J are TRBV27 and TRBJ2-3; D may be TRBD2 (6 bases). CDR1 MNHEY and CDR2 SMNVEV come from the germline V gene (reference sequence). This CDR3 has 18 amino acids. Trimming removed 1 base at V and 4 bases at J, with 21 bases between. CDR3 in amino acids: CASSLFSLPSAVADTQYF. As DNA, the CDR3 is TGTGCCAGCAGTTTATTCTCCCTACCTAGCGCTGTTGCAGATACGCAGTATTTT.

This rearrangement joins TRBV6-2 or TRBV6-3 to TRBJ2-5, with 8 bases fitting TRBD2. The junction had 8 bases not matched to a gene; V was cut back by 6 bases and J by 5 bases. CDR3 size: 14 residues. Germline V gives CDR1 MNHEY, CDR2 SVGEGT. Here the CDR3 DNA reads TGTGCCAGCAGAGAAGCGGGAGAATGGGAGACCCAGTACTTC. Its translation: CASREAGEWETQYF.

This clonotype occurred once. CDR3 nucleotide sequence: TGTGCCAGCAGTCAGCCTTTCGGGGAGCTGTTTTTT. Amino acid sequence: CASSQPFGELFF. The chain employs TRBV6-2 or TRBV6-3 and TRBJ2-2; D ambiguous. Trimming pared 5 bases from V and 7 bases from J, leaving 8 bases between. This CDR3 is built from 12 residues. CDR1 is MNHEY, CDR2 SVGEGT, per germline.

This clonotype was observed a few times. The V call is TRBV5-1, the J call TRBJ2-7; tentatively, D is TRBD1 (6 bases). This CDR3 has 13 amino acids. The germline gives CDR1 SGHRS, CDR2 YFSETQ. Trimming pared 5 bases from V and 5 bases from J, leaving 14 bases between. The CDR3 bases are TGCGCCAGCAGGCCAGGGGCTGTTGACGAGCAGTACTTC. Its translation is CASRPGAVDEQYF. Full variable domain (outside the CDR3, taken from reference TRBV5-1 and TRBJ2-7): KAGVTQTPRYLIKTRGQQVTLSCSPISGHRSVSWYQQTPGQGLQFLFEYFSETQRNKGNFPGRFSGRQFSNSRSEMNVSTLELGDSALYLCASRPGAVDEQYFGPGTRLTVT.

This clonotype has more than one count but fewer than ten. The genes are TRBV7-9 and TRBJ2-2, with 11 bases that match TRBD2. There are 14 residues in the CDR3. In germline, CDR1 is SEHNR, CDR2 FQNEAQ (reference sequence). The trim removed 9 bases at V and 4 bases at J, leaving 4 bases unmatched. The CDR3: CASGLAGFTGELFF. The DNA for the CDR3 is TGTGCCAGTGGACTAGCGGGTTTCACCGGGGAGCTGTTTTTT.

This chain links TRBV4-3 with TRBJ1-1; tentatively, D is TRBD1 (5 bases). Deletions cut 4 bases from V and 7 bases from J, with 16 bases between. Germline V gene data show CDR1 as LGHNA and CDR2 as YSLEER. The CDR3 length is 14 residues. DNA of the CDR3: TGCGCCAGCAGCCGAGTCAGGGCAACGAGTGAAGCTTTCTTT. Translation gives CASSRVRATSEAFF.

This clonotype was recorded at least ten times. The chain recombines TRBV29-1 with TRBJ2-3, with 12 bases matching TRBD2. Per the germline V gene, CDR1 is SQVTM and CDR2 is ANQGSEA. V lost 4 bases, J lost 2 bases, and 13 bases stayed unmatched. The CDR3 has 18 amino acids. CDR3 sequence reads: CSVAGVPGLAGFTDTQYF. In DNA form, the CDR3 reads TGCAGCGTTGCCGGAGTTCCGGGACTAGCGGGCTTCACAGATACGCAGTATTTT.

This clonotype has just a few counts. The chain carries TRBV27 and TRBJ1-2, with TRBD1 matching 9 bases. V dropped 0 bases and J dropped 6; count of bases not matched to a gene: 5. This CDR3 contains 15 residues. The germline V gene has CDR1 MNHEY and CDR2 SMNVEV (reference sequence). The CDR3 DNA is TGTGCCAGCAGTTTATCGGGGACAGGGTTCGATGGCTACACCTTC. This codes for CASSLSGTGFDGYTF.

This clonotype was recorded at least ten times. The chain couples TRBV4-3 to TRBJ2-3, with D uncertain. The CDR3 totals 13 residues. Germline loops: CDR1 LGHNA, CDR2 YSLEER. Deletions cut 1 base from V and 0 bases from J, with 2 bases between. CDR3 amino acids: CASSQVSTDTQYF. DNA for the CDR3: TGCGCCAGCAGCCAAGTAAGCACAGATACGCAGTATTTT.